This is a list of T cell receptor beta chains from one sample in a study of T cell responses to AZD1222 COVID-19 vaccine. Method: immunoSEQ multiplex PCR; TCRdb's copy keeps in-frame clones and lacks some. The table has more than 85,000 clones, 85% to 90% seen once. Sequencing used peripheral blood, obtained 28 days after the second AZD1222 dose. The receptors stem from an adult who received the AZD1222 COVID-19 vaccine. The CDR3 runs from the conserved cysteine through the conserved F or W. Each record gives: D gene, J gene, clone size, V gene, CDR3 DNA, CDR3 protein. The D gene is left open where the match is weak. Only some rows state a clone size, as once, few, many or a class for expanded clones.

d_call: TRBD1; j_call: TRBJ1-3; clone_size: .; v_call: TRBV28; cdr3_nt: TGTGCCAGCAGTTTAGTACAGGGGGTGGACACCATATATTTT; cdr3_aa: CASSLVQGVDTIYF
d_call: .; j_call: TRBJ2-5; clone_size: .; v_call: TRBV19; cdr3_nt: TGTGCCAGTAGTATGCGACTCCAAGAGACCCAGTACTTC; cdr3_aa: CASSMRLQETQYF
d_call: .; j_call: TRBJ1-4; clone_size: .; v_call: TRBV7-6; cdr3_nt: TGTGCCAGCAGCCGCGATATTGGGGCCGCCTTCGAGCTGTTTTTT; cdr3_aa: CASSRDIGAAFELFF
d_call: .; j_call: TRBJ2-2; clone_size: .; v_call: TRBV7-6; cdr3_nt: TGTGCCAGCAGCCCCACTGGCGGGGAGCTGTTTTTT; cdr3_aa: CASSPTGGELFF
d_call: .; j_call: TRBJ1-2; clone_size: once; v_call: TRBV9; cdr3_nt: TGTGCCAGCAACCCAGGGCAAACCTACTATGGCTACACCTTC; cdr3_aa: CASNPGQTYYGYTF
d_call: TRBD2; j_call: TRBJ2-3; clone_size: .; v_call: TRBV4-1; cdr3_nt: TGCGCCAGCAGCCGACTAGCAGATGCTAGCACAGATACGCAGTATTTT; cdr3_aa: CASSRLADASTDTQYF
d_call: .; j_call: TRBJ2-1; clone_size: .; v_call: TRBV23-1; cdr3_nt: TGCGCCAGCAGTCAATTGAGGGTTGCCAATGAGCAGTTCTTC; cdr3_aa: CASSQLRVANEQFF
d_call: TRBD2; j_call: TRBJ2-7; clone_size: .; v_call: TRBV3-1/TRBV3-2; cdr3_nt: TGTGCCAGCAGCCTGTTAACAGGACTAGCGAGCTCCTACGAGCAGTACTTC; cdr3_aa: CASSLLTGLASSYEQYF
d_call: .; j_call: TRBJ1-1; clone_size: .; v_call: TRBV29-1; cdr3_nt: TGCAGCGTTGGTCTGAACACTGAAGCTTTCTTT; cdr3_aa: CSVGLNTEAFF
d_call: .; j_call: TRBJ2-7; clone_size: .; v_call: TRBV27; cdr3_nt: TGTGCCAGCAGTTTATCGTCAGCCTCCTACGAGCAGTACTTC; cdr3_aa: CASSLSSASYEQYF
d_call: TRBD1; j_call: TRBJ2-2; clone_size: .; v_call: TRBV7-3; cdr3_nt: TGTGCCAGCAGCCGACAGGGGGGCGAAGGGGAGCTGTTTTTT; cdr3_aa: CASSRQGGEGELFF
d_call: TRBD2; j_call: TRBJ2-7; clone_size: .; v_call: TRBV27; cdr3_nt: TGTGCCAGCAGTCCCGGGACTAGCGGCTACGAGCAGTACTTC; cdr3_aa: CASSPGTSGYEQYF
d_call: .; j_call: TRBJ1-2; clone_size: .; v_call: TRBV27; cdr3_nt: TGTGCCAGCAGTTCGGTGGCCGTCCCCTATGGCTACACCTTC; cdr3_aa: CASSSVAVPYGYTF
d_call: TRBD2; j_call: TRBJ2-1; clone_size: .; v_call: TRBV7-8; cdr3_nt: TGTGCCAGCAGCCCAGGACTAGCGGGAGTAGGTGGCTCCAATGAGCAGTTCTTC; cdr3_aa: CASSPGLAGVGGSNEQFF
d_call: .; j_call: TRBJ2-1; clone_size: .; v_call: TRBV12-5; cdr3_nt: TGTGCTAGTGGTTTGCAGACAGGCTGGGATGAGCAGTTCTTC; cdr3_aa: CASGLQTGWDEQFF
d_call: TRBD1; j_call: TRBJ1-6; clone_size: .; v_call: TRBV6-5; cdr3_nt: TGTGCCAGCAGTCCGGACAGGATCAATTCACCCCTCCACTTT; cdr3_aa: CASSPDRINSPLHF
d_call: .; j_call: TRBJ1-5; clone_size: once; v_call: TRBV4-1; cdr3_nt: TGCGCCAGCAGCCCAAATACATGGAGTCAGCCCCAGCATTTT; cdr3_aa: CASSPNTWSQPQHF
d_call: .; j_call: TRBJ2-7; clone_size: .; v_call: TRBV5-8; cdr3_nt: TGTGCCAGCAGCTTCGGTAGCGGCATCTCCTACGAGCAGTACTTC; cdr3_aa: CASSFGSGISYEQYF
d_call: .; j_call: TRBJ2-1; clone_size: .; v_call: TRBV21-1; cdr3_nt: TGTGCCAGCAGCAAACAGGGGCGACCCTCCTACAATGAGCAGTTCTTC; cdr3_aa: CASSKQGRPSYNEQFF
d_call: .; j_call: TRBJ2-4; clone_size: .; v_call: TRBV28; cdr3_nt: TGTGCCAGCAGTTTATATGCCGGGTTAGCCAAAAACATTCAGTACTTC; cdr3_aa: CASSLYAGLAKNIQYF
d_call: .; j_call: TRBJ1-5; clone_size: .; v_call: TRBV29-1; cdr3_nt: TGCAGCGTTGAGGAGGGTAATCAGCCCCAGCATTTT; cdr3_aa: CSVEEGNQPQHF
d_call: TRBD2; j_call: TRBJ2-3; clone_size: once; v_call: TRBV29-1; cdr3_nt: TGCAGCGCCATGACTAGCGGGAGGGGGGATACGCAGTATTTT; cdr3_aa: CSAMTSGRGDTQYF
d_call: TRBD2; j_call: TRBJ2-7; clone_size: .; v_call: TRBV10-2; cdr3_nt: TGCGCCAGCAGCCCATTAGCGGGAGATGTCAACGAGCAGTACTTC; cdr3_aa: CASSPLAGDVNEQYF
d_call: .; j_call: TRBJ2-3; clone_size: few; v_call: TRBV19; cdr3_nt: TGTGCCAGTAGTTATTCCCCGACGGTACGGGATACGCAGTATTTT; cdr3_aa: CASSYSPTVRDTQYF
d_call: .; j_call: TRBJ2-1; clone_size: once; v_call: TRBV28; cdr3_nt: TGTGCCAGTAAGAGCGGGCCCCTCTCCTACAATGAGCAGTTCTTC; cdr3_aa: CASKSGPLSYNEQFF